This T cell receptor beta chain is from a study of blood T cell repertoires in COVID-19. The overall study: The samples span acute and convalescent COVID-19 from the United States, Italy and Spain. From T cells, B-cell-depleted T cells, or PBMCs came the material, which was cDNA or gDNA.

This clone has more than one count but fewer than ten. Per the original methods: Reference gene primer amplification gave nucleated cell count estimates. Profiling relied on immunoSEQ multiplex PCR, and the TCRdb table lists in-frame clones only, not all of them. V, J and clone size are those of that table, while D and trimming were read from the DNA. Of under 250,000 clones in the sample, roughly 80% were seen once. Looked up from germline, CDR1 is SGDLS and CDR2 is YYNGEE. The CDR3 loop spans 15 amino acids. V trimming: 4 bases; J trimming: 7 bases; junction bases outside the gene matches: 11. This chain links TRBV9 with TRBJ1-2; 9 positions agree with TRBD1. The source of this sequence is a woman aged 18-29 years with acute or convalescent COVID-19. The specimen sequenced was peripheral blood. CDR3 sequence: CASSTGGTGRIGYTF. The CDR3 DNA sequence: TGTGCCAGCAGCACTGGGGGGACAGGGCGTATTGGCTACACCTTC. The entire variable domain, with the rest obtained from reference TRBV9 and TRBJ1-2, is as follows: DSGVTQTPKHLITATGQRVTLRCSPRSGDLSVYWYQQSLDQGLQFLIQYYNGEERAKGNILERFSAQQFPDLHSELNLSSLELGDSALYFCASSTGGTGRIGYTFGSGTRLTVV.